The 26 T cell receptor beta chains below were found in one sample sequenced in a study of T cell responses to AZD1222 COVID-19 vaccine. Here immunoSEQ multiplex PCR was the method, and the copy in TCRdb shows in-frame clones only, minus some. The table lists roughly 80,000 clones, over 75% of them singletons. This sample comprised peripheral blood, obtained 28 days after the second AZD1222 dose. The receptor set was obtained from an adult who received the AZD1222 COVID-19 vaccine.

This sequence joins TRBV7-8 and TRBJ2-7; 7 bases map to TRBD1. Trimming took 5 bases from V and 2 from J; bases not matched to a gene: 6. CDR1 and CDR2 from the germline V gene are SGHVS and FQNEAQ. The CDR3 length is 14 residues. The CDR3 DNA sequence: TGTGCCAGCAGCGACCGGACAGGACCCTACGAGCAGTACTTC. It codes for CASSDRTGPYEQYF. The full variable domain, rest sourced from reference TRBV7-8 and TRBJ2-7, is GAGVSQSPRYKVAKRGQDVALRCDPISGHVSLFWYQQALGQGPEFLTYFQNEAQLDKSGLPSDRFFAERPEGSVSTLKIQRTQQEDSAVYLCASSDRTGPYEQYFGPGTRLTVT.

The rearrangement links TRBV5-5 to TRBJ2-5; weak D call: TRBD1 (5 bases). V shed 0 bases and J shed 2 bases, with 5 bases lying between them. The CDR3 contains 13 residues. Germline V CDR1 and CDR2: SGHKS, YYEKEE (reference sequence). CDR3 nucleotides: TGTGCCAGCAGCTTGGAGGGGCAAGAGACCCAGTACTTC. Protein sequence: CASSLEGQETQYF.

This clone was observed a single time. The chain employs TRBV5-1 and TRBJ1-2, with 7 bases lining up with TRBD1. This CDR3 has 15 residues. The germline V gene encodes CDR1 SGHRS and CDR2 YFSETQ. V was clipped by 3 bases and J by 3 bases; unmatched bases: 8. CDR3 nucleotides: TGCGCCAGCAGCTACGGGACAGACCCATACTATGGCTACACCTTC. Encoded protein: CASSYGTDPYYGYTF.

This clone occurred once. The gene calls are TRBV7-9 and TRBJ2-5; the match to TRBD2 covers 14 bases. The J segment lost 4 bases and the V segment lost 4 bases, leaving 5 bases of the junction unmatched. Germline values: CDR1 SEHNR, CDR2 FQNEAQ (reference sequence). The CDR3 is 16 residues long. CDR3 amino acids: CASSSGLAGELETQYF. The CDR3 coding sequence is TGTGCCAGCAGCTCGGGACTAGCGGGAGAACTAGAGACCCAGTACTTC.

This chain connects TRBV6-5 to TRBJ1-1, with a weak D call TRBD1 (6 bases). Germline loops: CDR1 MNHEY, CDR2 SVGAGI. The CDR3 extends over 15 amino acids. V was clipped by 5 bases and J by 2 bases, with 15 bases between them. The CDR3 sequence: CASSPLTQGNTEAFF. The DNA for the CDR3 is TGTGCCAGCAGTCCTTTGACACAGGGAAACACTGAAGCTTTCTTT.

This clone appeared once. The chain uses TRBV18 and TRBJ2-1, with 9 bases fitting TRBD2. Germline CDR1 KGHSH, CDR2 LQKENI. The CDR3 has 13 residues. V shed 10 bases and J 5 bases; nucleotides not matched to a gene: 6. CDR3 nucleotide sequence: TGTGCCATAGCTAGCGGGGTTGACAATGAGCAGTTCTTC. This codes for CAIASGVDNEQFF.

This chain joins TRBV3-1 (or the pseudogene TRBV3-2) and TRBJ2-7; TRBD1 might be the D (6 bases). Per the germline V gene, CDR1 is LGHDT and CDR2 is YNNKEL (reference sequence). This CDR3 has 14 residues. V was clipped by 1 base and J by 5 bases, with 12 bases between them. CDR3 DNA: TGTGCCAGCAGCCAAGGTATGTCAGGGGACGAGCAGTACTTC. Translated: CASSQGMSGDEQYF.

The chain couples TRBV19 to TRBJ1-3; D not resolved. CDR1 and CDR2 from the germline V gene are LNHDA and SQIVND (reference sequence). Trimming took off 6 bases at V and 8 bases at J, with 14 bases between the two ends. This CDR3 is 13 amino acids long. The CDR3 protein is CASSFEKGDTIYF. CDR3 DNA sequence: TGTGCCAGTAGCTTCGAAAAGGGAGACACCATATATTTT.

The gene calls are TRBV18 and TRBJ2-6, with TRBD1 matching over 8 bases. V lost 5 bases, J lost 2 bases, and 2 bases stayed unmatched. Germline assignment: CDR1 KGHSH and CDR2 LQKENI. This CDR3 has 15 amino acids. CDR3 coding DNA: TGTGCCAGCTCAGAACAGGGGGCTGGGGCCAACGTCCTGACTTTC. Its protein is CASSEQGAGANVLTF.

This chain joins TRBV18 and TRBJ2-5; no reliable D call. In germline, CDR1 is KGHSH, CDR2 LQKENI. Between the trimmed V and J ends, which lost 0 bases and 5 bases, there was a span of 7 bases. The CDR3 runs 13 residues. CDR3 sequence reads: CASSPPADETQYF. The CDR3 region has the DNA TGTGCCAGCTCACCACCGGCGGACGAGACCCAGTACTTC.

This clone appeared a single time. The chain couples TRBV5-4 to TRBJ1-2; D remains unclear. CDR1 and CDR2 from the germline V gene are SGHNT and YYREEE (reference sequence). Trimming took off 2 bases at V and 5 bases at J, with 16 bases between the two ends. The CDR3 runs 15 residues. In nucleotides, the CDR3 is TGTGCCAGCAGCTTCTGGCAGACCCAAGGGTATGGCTACACCTTC. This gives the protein CASSFWQTQGYGYTF.

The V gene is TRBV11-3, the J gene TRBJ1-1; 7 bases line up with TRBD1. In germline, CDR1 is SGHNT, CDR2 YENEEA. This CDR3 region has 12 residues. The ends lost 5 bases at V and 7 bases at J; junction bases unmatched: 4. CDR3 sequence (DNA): TGTGCCAGCAGCGCGCGGACAGGTGAAGCTTTCTTT. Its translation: CASSARTGEAFF.

The CDR3 protein is CASSYSGGVYEQYF. CDR3 DNA sequence: TGTGCCAGCAGTTACTCCGGGGGGGTCTACGAGCAGTACTTC. The rearrangement uses TRBV6-5 and TRBJ2-7; 8 bases fit TRBD2. Per the germline V gene, CDR1 is MNHEY and CDR2 is SVGAGI. The CDR3 runs 14 residues. The V gene end was trimmed by 0 bases and the J gene end by 3 bases; junction bases not matched to a gene: 1.

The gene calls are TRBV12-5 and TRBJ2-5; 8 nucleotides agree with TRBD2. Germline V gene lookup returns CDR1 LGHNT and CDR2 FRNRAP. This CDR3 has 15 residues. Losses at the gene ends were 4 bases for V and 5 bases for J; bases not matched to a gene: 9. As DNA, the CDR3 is TGTGCTAGTGGTTCCTCCCGGGGGGGAAGGGAGACCCAGTACTTC. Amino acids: CASGSSRGGRETQYF.

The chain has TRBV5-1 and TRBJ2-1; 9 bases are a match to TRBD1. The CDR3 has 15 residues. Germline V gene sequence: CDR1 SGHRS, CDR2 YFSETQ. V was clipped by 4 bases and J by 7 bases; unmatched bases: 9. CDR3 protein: CASSATGTGLNEQFF. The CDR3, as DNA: TGCGCCAGCAGCGCCACCGGGACAGGGCTGAATGAGCAGTTCTTC.

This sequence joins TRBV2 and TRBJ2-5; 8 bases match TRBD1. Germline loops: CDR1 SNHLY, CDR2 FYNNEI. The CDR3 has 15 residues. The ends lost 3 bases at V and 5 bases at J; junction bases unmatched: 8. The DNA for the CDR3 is TGTGCCAGCAGTGACGGGCAGGGGGCGATTGAGACCCAGTACTTC. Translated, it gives CASSDGQGAIETQYF.

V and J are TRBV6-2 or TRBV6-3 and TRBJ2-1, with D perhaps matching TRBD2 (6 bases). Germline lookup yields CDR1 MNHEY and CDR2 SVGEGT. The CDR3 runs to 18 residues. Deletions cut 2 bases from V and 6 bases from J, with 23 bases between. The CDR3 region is CASSYQWGLAKEGNEQFF. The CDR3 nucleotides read TGTGCCAGCAGTTACCAATGGGGACTGGCTAAAGAGGGCAATGAGCAGTTCTTC.

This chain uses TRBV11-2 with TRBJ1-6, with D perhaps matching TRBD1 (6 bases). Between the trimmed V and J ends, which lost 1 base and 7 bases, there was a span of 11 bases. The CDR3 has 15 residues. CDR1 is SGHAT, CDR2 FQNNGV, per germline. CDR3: CASSLVGRGNSPLHF. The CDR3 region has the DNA TGTGCCAGCAGCTTAGTCGGCAGGGGCAATTCACCCCTCCACTTT.

The CDR3 DNA sequence: TGTGCCTGGAGTGGTCCAGGGGGTGAAAAACTGTTTTTT. This sequence encodes CAWSGPGGEKLFF. The chain carries TRBV30 and TRBJ1-4; 7 bases are a match to TRBD1. Germline V gives CDR1 GTSNPN, CDR2 SVGIG (reference sequence). The length of the CDR3 is 13 residues. With V trimmed by 1 base and J by 7 bases, 3 bases remained unmatched.

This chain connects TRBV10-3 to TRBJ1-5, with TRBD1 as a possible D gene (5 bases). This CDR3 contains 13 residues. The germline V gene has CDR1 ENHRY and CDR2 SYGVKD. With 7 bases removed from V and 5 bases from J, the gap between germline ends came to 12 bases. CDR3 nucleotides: TGTGCCATCACCCACGACAGCCATCAGCCCCAGCATTTT. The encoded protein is CAITHDSHQPQHF.

CDR3 sequence: CASSPRDRNYEQYF. The CDR3 DNA is TGTGCCAGCAGCCCCCGGGACAGGAACTACGAGCAGTACTTC. This chain links TRBV7-9 with TRBJ2-7, with 8 bases matching TRBD1. V lost 5 bases and J lost 3; bases outside the gene matches: 6. Germline loops: CDR1 SEHNR, CDR2 FQNEAQ (reference sequence). The CDR3 totals 14 residues.

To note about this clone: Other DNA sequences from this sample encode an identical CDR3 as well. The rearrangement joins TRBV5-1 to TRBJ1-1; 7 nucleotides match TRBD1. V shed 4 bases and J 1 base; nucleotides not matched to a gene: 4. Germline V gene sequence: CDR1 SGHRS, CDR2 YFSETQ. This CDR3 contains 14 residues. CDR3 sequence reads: CASSLRQGNTEAFF. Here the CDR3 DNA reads TGCGCCAGCAGCCTCAGACAGGGGAACACTGAAGCTTTCTTT. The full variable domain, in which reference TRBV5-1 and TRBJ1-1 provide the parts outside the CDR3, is KAGVTQTPRYLIKTRGQQVTLSCSPISGHRSVSWYQQTPGQGLQFLFEYFSETQRNKGNFPGRFSGRQFSNSRSEMNVSTLELGDSALYLCASSLRQGNTEAFFGQGTRLTVV.

CDR3 sequence reads: CASSFRSGRDEQYF. CDR3 sequence (DNA): TGTGCCAGCAGCTTTCGCAGCGGAAGGGACGAGCAGTACTTC. The chain has TRBV7-6 and TRBJ2-7; tentatively, D is TRBD2 (5 bases). Trimming took 3 bases from V and 5 from J, leaving 14 bases between them. Germline CDR1 SGHVS, CDR2 FNYEAQ. The CDR3 runs 14 residues. Full variable domain (rest looked up from reference TRBV7-6 and TRBJ2-7): GAGVSQSPRYKVTKRGQDVALRCDPISGHVSLYWYRQALGQGPEFLTYFNYEAQQDKSGLPNDRFSAERPEGSISTLTIQRTEQRDSAMYRCASSFRSGRDEQYFGPGTRLTVT.

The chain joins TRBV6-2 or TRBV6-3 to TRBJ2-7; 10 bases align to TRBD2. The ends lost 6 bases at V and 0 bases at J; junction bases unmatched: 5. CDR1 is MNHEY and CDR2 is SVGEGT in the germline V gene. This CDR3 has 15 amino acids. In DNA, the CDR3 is TGTGCCAGCAGCCCACTAGCGGGGTTCTCCTACGAGCAGTACTTC. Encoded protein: CASSPLAGFSYEQYF.

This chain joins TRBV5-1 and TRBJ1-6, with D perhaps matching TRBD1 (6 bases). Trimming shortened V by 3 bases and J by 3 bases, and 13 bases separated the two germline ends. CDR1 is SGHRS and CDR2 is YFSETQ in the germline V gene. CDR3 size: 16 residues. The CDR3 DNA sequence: TGCGCCAGCAGCTCCGAACGGACAGACTATAATTCACCCCTCCACTTT. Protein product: CASSSERTDYNSPLHF.

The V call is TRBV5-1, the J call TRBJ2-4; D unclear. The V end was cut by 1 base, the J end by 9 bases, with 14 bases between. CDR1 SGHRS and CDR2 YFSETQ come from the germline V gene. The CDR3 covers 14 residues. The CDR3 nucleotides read TGCGCCAGCAGCTTGTTGGAGTCCGTGGGCATTCAGTACTTC. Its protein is CASSLLESVGIQYF.